Below, 26 T cell receptor beta chains from the same sample are listed, as sequenced in a study of tumor and adjacent non-tumor tissue in lung cancer. The library came from three nested PCR rounds adapted from ARM-PCR protocols. TCRdb analysed the multiplex PCR reads with MiXCR anew, one entry per CDR3 protein. The sample includes 50,000 to 70,000 distinct CDR3 sequences, about 56% seen only once; the top ten take 32%. The template was RNA from unsorted bulk tissue. Distant lung tissue was collected more than 3 cm away from the tumor edge. Sequencing input: distant non-tumor lung tissue. Every receptor here comes from an older man with non-small cell lung cancer.

As concerns this clonotype: This sequence may be a read error, since a much larger clone differs from it by one base. The V and J genes are TRBV6-2 or TRBV6-3 and TRBJ2-6; D call uncertain. V was clipped by 8 bases and J by 2 bases, with 16 bases between them. The germline CDR1 and CDR2 sequences are MNHEY and SVGEGT. This CDR3 spans 16 amino acids. The DNA for the CDR3 is TGTGCCAGCGGGTCTAGTGACTTCCCTGGGGCCAACGTCCTGACTTTC. It encodes CASGSSDFPGANVLTF.

Worth noting for this clonotype: One end of the junction is discordant with germline, which a read error may explain. V and J are TRBV20-1 and TRBJ2-2; 10 bases line up with TRBD2. Germline-derived CDR1 and CDR2 are DFQATT and SNEGSKA (reference sequence). The CDR3 covers 14 residues. CDR3 DNA: TGCAGTGCTAGGCCAGCGGGGGGGAGTGGGGAGCCGTTTTTT. Its translation is CSARPAGGSGEPFF.

Of note for this clonotype: This likely comes from a read error, as the CDR3 has no conserved phenylalanine or tryptophan at its end. This chain connects TRBV20-1 to TRBJ2-2; the match to TRBD2 covers 13 bases. CDR1 and CDR2 (germline): DFQATT, SNEGSKA (reference sequence). CDR3 length equals 15 residues. The CDR3 region has the DNA TGCGGTGCTACTTGGACTAGCGGGAGAGCCGGGGAGCTGTTTTCT. Its translation is CGATWTSGRAGELFS.

This clonotype was detected many times. The rearrangement uses TRBV28 and TRBJ2-2; 10 nucleotides agree with TRBD2. V was pared by 2 bases and J by 4 bases, with 1 base of the junction left unmatched. Looked up from germline, CDR1 is MDHEN and CDR2 is SYDVKM. The CDR3 length is 15 residues. The CDR3 region has the DNA TGTGCCAGCAGTTTAGGACTAGCGGTCACCGGGGAGCTGTTTTTT. Translating it yields CASSLGLAVTGELFF.

A word on this clonotype: This may be a read error, as it is one base from a much larger clone. The rearrangement links TRBV28 to TRBJ2-5; D is ambiguous. Per germline, CDR1 MDHEN and CDR2 SYDVKM. The CDR3 length is 10 residues. The CDR3 region has the DNA TGTGCCAGCGGTTTCAAGACCCAGTACTTC. Amino acids: CASGFKTQYF.

A note on this clonotype: This clone may be a read error of a much larger clone one base away. This chain uses TRBV30 with TRBJ2-3; D gene ambiguous. Germline V gene lookup returns CDR1 GTSNPN and CDR2 SVGIG (reference sequence). The CDR3 sequence is 10 residues long. The CDR3 bases are TGTGCCTATAGCACAGATAGGCAGTATTTT. Amino acid sequence: CAYSTDRQYF.

About this clonotype itself: A read error may account for a junction end that differs from germline. V gene TRBV7-3 combines with J gene TRBJ2-3, with TRBD2 matching over 10 bases. The CDR3 length is 14 residues. The germline CDR1 and CDR2 sequences are SGHTA and FQGTGA. CDR3 sequence: CVSSLAGGGDTQYF. CDR3 in DNA: TGTGTCAGCAGCTTAGCGGGGGGCGGAGATACGCAGTATTTT. Together with reference TRBV7-3 and TRBJ2-3, the CDR3 gives the full variable domain: GAGVSQTPSNKVTEKGKYVELRCDPISGHTALYWYRQSLGQGPEFLIYFQGTGAADDSGLPNDRFFAVRPEGSVSTLKIQRTERGDSAVYLCVSSLAGGGDTQYFGPGTRLTVL.

This clonotype was seen repeatedly, ten times or more. This chain links TRBV7-9 with TRBJ2-5, with 7 bases matching TRBD2. The CDR3 has 15 amino acids. V was clipped by 0 bases and J by 6 bases; unmatched bases: 7. The germline V gene has CDR1 SEHNR and CDR2 FQNEAQ (reference sequence). This CDR3 is CASSLAPTSPQTQYF. The CDR3 coding sequence is TGTGCCAGCAGCTTAGCTCCGACTAGCCCACAGACCCAGTACTTC.

Relative to its sample, this clonotype is medium-sized. V gene TRBV29-1 combines with J gene TRBJ2-1; TRBD1 is a possible D gene (6 bases). Trimming took off 1 base at V and 10 bases at J, with 14 bases between the two ends. CDR1 and CDR2 from the germline V gene are SQVTM and ANQGSEA. This CDR3 is 13 amino acids long. CDR3 region: CSVEARGFLEQFF. The CDR3 DNA follows: TGCAGCGTTGAAGCCAGGGGATTTCTCGAGCAGTTCTTC.

This clonotype has just one count. This chain joins TRBV5-4 and TRBJ1-2; maybe TRBD1 (5 bases). Germline assignment: CDR1 SGHNT and CDR2 YYREEE (reference sequence). This CDR3 region has 14 residues. V shed 4 bases and J shed 2 bases, with 12 bases lying between them. This CDR3 reads CASSPGTVNYGYTF. DNA of the CDR3: TGTGCCAGCAGCCCCGGGACGGTGAACTATGGCTACACCTTC.

This clonotype was recorded once. Being one base from a much bigger clone, this may be a read error. The V gene is TRBV6-1, the J gene TRBJ1-1; 7 nucleotides match TRBD1. The CDR3 length is 13 residues. V gave up 8 bases and J gave up 9 bases; unmatched junction bases: 12. CDR1 is MNHNS, CDR2 SASEGT, per germline. The CDR3 region is CASSNDRVHKAFF. Here the CDR3 DNA reads TGTGCCAGCTCGAACGACAGGGTGCACAAAGCTTTCTTT.

For this clonotype: A junction end diverges from the germline sequence, so it may reflect a read error. The rearrangement links TRBV20-1 to TRBJ2-2, with D perhaps matching TRBD1 (5 bases). CDR1 is DFQATT, CDR2 SNEGSKA, per germline (reference sequence). This CDR3 has 17 residues. CDR3 sequence: CSVRDPRQSVNTGELFF. CDR3 coding DNA: TGCAGTGTTAGAGACCCCAGACAGAGTGTGAACACCGGGGAGCTGTTTTTT.

Comment on this clonotype: One end of the junction is discordant with germline, which a read error may explain. This chain joins TRBV5-4 and TRBJ2-2; 8 nucleotides align to TRBD2. Germline CDR1 and CDR2: SGHNT and YYREEE (reference sequence). The CDR3 has 15 amino acids. CDR3 sequence: CASSQGLVNTGELFF. DNA for the CDR3: TGTGCCAGCTCCCAGGGACTAGTGAACACCGGGGAACTGTTTTTT.

Regarding this clonotype: One end of the junction fails to match germline, which may point to a read error. The rearrangement joins TRBV7-9 to TRBJ2-5; no clear D gene. The CDR3 length is 11 residues. Germline-derived CDR1 and CDR2 are SEHNR and FQNEAQ (reference sequence). The CDR3 loop reads CDSSLKETQYF. In DNA form, the CDR3 reads TGTGACAGCAGCTTAAAAGAGACCCAGTACTTC.

To note about this clonotype: The junction differs from germline at one of its ends, possibly a read error. This rearrangement joins TRBV4-1 to TRBJ2-3; 10 bases agree with TRBD1. Germline-derived CDR1 and CDR2 are MGHRA and YSYEKL. The CDR3 spans 20 residues. CDR3 protein: CGSSQDVGTGTGVSTDTQYF. The CDR3 DNA sequence: TGCGGCAGCAGCCAAGACGTGGGGACCGGGACAGGGGTTAGCACAGATACACAGTATTTT.

The rearrangement uses TRBV20-1 and TRBJ2-5; a possible D gene is TRBD2 (6 bases). The germline gives CDR1 DFQATT, CDR2 SNEGSKA (reference sequence). CDR3 length: 18 residues. Trimming took 1 base from V and 5 from J, leaving 26 bases between them. Written as DNA, the CDR3 is TGCAGTGCTAGAGGTACGATGAGAGGCGCGGGGTACGGCGAGACCCAGTACTTC. Translating it yields CSARGTMRGAGYGETQYF.

The V and J genes are TRBV7-2 and TRBJ1-2; D perhaps matches TRBD1 (6 bases). The germline gives CDR1 SGHTA, CDR2 FQGNSA. The CDR3 spans 17 residues. Trimming stripped 5 bases from V and 8 bases from J, with 27 bases between. The CDR3 region has the DNA TGTGCCAGCAGCGCATTCCCCGAACCAGACGGGGGGCGAGGCTACACCTTC. It specifies CASSAFPEPDGGRGYTF.

This clonotype was counted many times. The CDR3 loop is CASSYQDLGYTF. Here the CDR3 DNA reads TGTGCCAGCAGTTATCAGGACCTTGGCTACACCTTC. The chain couples TRBV28 to TRBJ1-2, with D hard to call. Per the germline V gene, CDR1 is MDHEN and CDR2 is SYDVKM. V lost 4 bases, J lost 7 bases, and 10 bases lay in between. The CDR3 extends over 12 amino acids.

V gene TRBV11-1 combines with J gene TRBJ2-7; no firm D call. Trimming removed 1 base from V and 3 bases from J, with 16 bases in between. Germline lookup yields CDR1 SGHAT and CDR2 FQDESV (reference sequence). The CDR3 has 16 amino acids. Here the CDR3 reads CASSLGPGANFYEQYF. The CDR3 DNA follows: TGTGCCAGCAGCTTAGGACCGGGCGCGAACTTCTACGAGCAGTACTTC.

In regard to this clonotype: Here the CDR3 omits its conserved ending phenylalanine or tryptophan, so a read error is the likely source. This chain uses TRBV11-2 with TRBJ2-5; D might be TRBD1 or TRBD2, each matching 6 bases. CDR1 and CDR2 from the germline V gene are SGHAT and FQNNGV. V was pared by 2 bases and J by 5 bases, with 15 bases between. The CDR3 length is 15 residues. This CDR3 reads CASSLYREGRETQYL. The DNA of the CDR3 is TGTGCCAGCAGCTTATACAGGGAAGGGAGGGAGACCCAGTACTTG.

This chain links TRBV20-1 with TRBJ2-4, with 7 positions matching TRBD2. The CDR3 is 14 amino acids. V was pared by 5 bases and J by 7 bases, with 11 bases of the junction left unmatched. From germline, CDR1 is DFQATT and CDR2 SNEGSKA (reference sequence). The chain's CDR3 is CSAHLAVGGNIQYF. The CDR3 nucleotides read TGCAGTGCTCACTTGGCGGTGGGGGGGAACATTCAGTACTTC.

As regards this clonotype: A single base separates this from a much larger clone, so it may be a read error. V is TRBV5-6 and J is TRBJ2-2; D is unclear. Per the germline V gene, CDR1 is SGHDT and CDR2 is YYEEEE. This CDR3 has 14 amino acids. V was clipped by 1 base and J by 3 bases, with 7 bases between them. The chain's CDR3 is CASSLSQHTGELFF. CDR3 in DNA: TGTGCCAGCAGCTTGAGCCAGCACACCGGGGAGCTGTTTTTT.

Remarks on this clonotype: The junction differs from germline at one of its ends, possibly a read error. V and J are TRBV11-2 and TRBJ2-1, with D tentatively TRBD2 (5 bases). The germline V gene has CDR1 SGHAT and CDR2 FQNNGV. The CDR3 is 14 residues long. CDR3 DNA: TGTGGCAGCAGTCAAGGACTTTCGGGGAATGAGCAGTTCTTC. Encoded protein: CGSSQGLSGNEQFF.

This clonotype was detected a few times. A much larger clone lies a single base off, so this may be a read error. V usage is TRBV7-9 and J usage is TRBJ1-5; 8 bases are a match to TRBD1. From germline, CDR1 is SEHNR and CDR2 FQNEAQ (reference sequence). The CDR3 extends over 14 amino acids. V dropped 7 bases and J dropped 4; count of bases not matched to a gene: 6. The CDR3 DNA reads as TGTGCCAGCAACTGGACAGGGATTAATCAGCCCCAGCATTTT. Its translation is CASNWTGINQPQHF.

Concerning this clonotype itself: Since the CDR3 does not end with the conserved phenylalanine or tryptophan, this likely comes from a read error. The chain carries TRBV20-1 and TRBJ2-3; D gene unclear. The CDR3 runs 15 residues. Germline CDR1 is DFQATT and CDR2 is SNEGSKA (reference sequence). In DNA, the CDR3 is TGCAGTGTTAGAGATTCCTGGTCTAGCACAGATACGCAGTATTTA. Its protein is CSVRDSWSSTDTQYL.

As DNA, the CDR3 is TGCAGTGCTAGAGACGCCCTAGCGGTCCAGGATACGCAGTATTTT. The encoded protein is CSARDALAVQDTQYF. The J gene is TRBJ2-3, the V gene TRBV20-1; TRBD2 aligns across 7 bases. Losses at the gene ends were 0 bases for V and 6 bases for J; bases not matched to a gene: 9. Germline-derived CDR1 and CDR2 are DFQATT and SNEGSKA (reference sequence). There are 15 residues in the CDR3.